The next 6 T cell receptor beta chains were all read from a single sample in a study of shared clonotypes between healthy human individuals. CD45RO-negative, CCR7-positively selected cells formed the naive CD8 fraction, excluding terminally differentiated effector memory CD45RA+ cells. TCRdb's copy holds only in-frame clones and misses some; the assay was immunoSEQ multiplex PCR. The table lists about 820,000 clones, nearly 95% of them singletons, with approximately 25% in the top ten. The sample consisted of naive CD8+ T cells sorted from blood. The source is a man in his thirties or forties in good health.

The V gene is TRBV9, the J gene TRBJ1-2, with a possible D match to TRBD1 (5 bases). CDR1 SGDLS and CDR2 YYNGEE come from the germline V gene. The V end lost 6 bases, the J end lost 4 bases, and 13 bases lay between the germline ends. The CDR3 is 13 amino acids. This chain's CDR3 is CASTYGQGYGYTF. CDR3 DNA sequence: TGTGCCAGCACCTACGGGCAGGGCTATGGCTACACCTTC.

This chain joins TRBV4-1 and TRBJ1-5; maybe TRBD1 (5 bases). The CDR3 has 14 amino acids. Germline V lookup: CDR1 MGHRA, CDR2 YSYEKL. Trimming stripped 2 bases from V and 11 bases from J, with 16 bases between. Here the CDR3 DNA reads TGCGCCAGCAGCCAATACCTAGGGGCCCTGGCCCAGCATTTT. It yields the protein CASSQYLGALAQHF.

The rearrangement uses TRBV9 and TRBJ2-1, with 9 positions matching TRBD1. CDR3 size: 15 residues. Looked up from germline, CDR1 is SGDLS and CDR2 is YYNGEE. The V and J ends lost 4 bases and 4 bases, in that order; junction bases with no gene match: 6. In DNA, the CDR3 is TGTGCCAGCAGCCCACAGGGGGCCCTATACAATGAGCAGTTCTTC. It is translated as CASSPQGALYNEQFF.

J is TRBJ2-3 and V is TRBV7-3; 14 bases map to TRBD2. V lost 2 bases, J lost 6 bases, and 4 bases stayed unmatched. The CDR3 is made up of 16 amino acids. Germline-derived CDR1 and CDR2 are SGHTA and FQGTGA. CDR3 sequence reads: CASSLGTSGRLDTQYF. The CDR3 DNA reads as TGTGCCAGCAGCTTAGGGACTAGCGGGAGACTCGATACGCAGTATTTT.

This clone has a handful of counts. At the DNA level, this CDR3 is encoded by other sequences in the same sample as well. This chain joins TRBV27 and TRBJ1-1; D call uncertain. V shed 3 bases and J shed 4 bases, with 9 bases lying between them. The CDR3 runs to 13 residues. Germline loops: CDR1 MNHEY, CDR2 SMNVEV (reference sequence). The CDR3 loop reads CASSFGLGTEAFF. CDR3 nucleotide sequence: TGTGCCAGCAGTTTCGGGTTGGGCACTGAAGCTTTCTTT.

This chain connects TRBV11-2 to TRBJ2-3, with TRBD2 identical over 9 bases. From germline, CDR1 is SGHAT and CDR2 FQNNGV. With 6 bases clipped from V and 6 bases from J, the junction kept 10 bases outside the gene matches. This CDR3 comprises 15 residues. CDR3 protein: CASSVAGGPMDTQYF. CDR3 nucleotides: TGTGCCAGCAGTGTGGCGGGAGGGCCGATGGATACGCAGTATTTT.